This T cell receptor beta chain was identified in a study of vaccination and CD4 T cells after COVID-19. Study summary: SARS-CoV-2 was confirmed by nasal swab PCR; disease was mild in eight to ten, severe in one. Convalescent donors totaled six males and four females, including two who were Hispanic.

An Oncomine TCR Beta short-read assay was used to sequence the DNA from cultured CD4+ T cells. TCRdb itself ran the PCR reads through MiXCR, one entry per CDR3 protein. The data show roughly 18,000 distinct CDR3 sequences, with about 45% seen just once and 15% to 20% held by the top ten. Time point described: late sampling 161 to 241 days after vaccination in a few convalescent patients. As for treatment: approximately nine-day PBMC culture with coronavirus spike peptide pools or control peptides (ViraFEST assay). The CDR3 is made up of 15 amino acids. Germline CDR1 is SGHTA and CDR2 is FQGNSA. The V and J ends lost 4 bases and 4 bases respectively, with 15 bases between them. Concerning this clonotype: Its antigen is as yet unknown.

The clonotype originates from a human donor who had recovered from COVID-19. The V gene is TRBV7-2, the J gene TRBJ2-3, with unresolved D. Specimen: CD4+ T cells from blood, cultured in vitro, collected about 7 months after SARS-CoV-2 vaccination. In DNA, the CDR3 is TGTGCCAGCAGCTCCACTTCGGTCCTCCCAGATACGCAGTATTTT. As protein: CASSSTSVLPDTQYF.